The 3 T cell receptor beta chains below were found in one sample sequenced in a study of monozygotic twins with inflammatory bowel disease. From its re-call of the 5' RACE reads, TCRdb lists each CDR3 protein once, without DNA. This table lists some 200,000 distinct CDR3 sequences. Sequencing used blood. Receptors were obtained from a human donor with ulcerative colitis or Crohn's disease, or a healthy co-twin of an affected twin (not recorded which).

The chain has TRBV5-5 and TRBJ1-2; TCRdb reports TRBD1, a call that lacks DNA to check it against. The V gene's germline CDR1 is SGHKS and CDR2 YYEKEE (reference sequence). The CDR3 covers 14 residues. The CDR3 spells CASSPWAGAGGYTF.

The chain joins TRBV7-3 to TRBJ2-2; as DNA is missing, the TRBD1 call by TCRdb cannot be tested. CDR1 and CDR2 (germline): SGHTA, FQGTGA. This CDR3 has 14 residues. CDR3 in amino acids: CAGLTDRGTGELFF. Full variable domain (remainder filled in from reference TRBV7-3 and TRBJ2-2): GAGVSQTPSNKVTEKGKYVELRCDPISGHTALYWYRQSLGQGPEFLIYFQGTGAADDSGLPNDRFFAVRPEGSVSTLKIQRTERGDSAVYLCAGLTDRGTGELFFGEGSRLTVL.

The chain is built from TRBV7-2 and TRBJ1-6; TCRdb lists TRBD1, though no DNA is available to test this call. The CDR3 sequence is 16 residues long. Germline lookup yields CDR1 SGHTA and CDR2 FQGNSA. The CDR3: CASSARDRPVGSPLHF.